This entry concerns a single T cell receptor beta chain. This table comes from immunoSEQ multiplex PCR, and its TCRdb copy is limited to in-frame clones, with some not included. The sample consists of 9,500 to 15,000 clones, 60% to 80% of them appearing once. The CDR3 covers 19 residues. The V gene end was trimmed by 4 bases and the J gene end by 1 base; junction bases not matched to a gene: 15. Germline CDR1 SGHRS, CDR2 YFSETQ. This sample was included in a study of follicular helper T cells after annual influenza vaccination. Turning to the study itself: After each seasonal flu vaccination, blood came on days 0, 7 and 28.

Time point here: 2015-2016 season, pre-vaccination. Before and after seasonal inactivated influenza vaccination, adults gave blood for sorting CD4 subsets for sequencing. Sequenced material: CXCR5+ CD38- circulating T follicular helper cells from blood, taken on the day of influenza vaccination. Subset reported: circulating Tfh, non-naive CD4+CXCR5+PD-1+ (ICOS+CD38+ or ICOS-CD38-). The gene calls are TRBV5-1 and TRBJ2-2; TRBD1 matches at 8 bases. The sequence came from an adult who received the influenza vaccine. CDR3 nucleotides: TGCGCCAGCAGCACTAGGGCGGGGACAGGACTACAGAACACCGGGGAGCTGTTTTTT. Its protein product is CASSTRAGTGLQNTGELFF. Full variable domain (remainder filled in from reference TRBV5-1 and TRBJ2-2): KAGVTQTPRYLIKTRGQQVTLSCSPISGHRSVSWYQQTPGQGLQFLFEYFSETQRNKGNFPGRFSGRQFSNSRSEMNVSTLELGDSALYLCASSTRAGTGLQNTGELFFGEGSRLTVL.